The 21 T cell receptor beta chains below come from one sample, sequenced in a study of blood T cell repertoires in COVID-19. Using immunoSEQ multiplex PCR, the repertoire was profiled, and TCRdb retains in-frame clones only, with some absent. The table includes 200,000 to 250,000 clones, about four fifths detected once. The specimen sequenced was peripheral blood. The receptor source for this set is a woman older than 75 with acute or convalescent COVID-19.

The V call is TRBV3-1 (or the pseudogene TRBV3-2), the J call TRBJ1-4, with 10 bases that match TRBD1. Trimming cost V 4 bases and J 6 bases; bases outside gene matches: 2. Per the germline V gene, CDR1 is LGHDT and CDR2 is YNNKEL (reference sequence). This CDR3 contains 14 residues. The CDR3 here is CASSLGTGDEKLFF. The CDR3 region has the DNA TGTGCCAGCAGCCTCGGGACAGGGGATGAAAAACTGTTTTTT.

This clone was seen once. The sample holds other DNA sequences that translate to the same CDR3. The chain couples TRBV5-1 to TRBJ2-1; 7 nucleotides line up with TRBD1. V lost 2 bases to trimming and J lost 2 bases; unmatched junction nucleotides: 4. From germline, CDR1 is SGHRS and CDR2 YFSETQ. The CDR3 extends over 15 amino acids. CDR3 DNA: TGCGCCAGCAGCTTAGGGCAGGGGGCCTACAATGAGCAGTTCTTC. It encodes CASSLGQGAYNEQFF.

This chain links TRBV10-3 with TRBJ1-2; no definite D call. The CDR3 loop spans 15 amino acids. V shed 7 bases and J shed 0 bases, with 15 bases lying between them. CDR1 and CDR2 from the germline V gene are ENHRY and SYGVKD. The DNA of the CDR3 is TGTGCCATCAACGGCGGCCCTATTTCTAACTATGGCTACACCTTC. It is translated as CAINGGPISNYGYTF.

This sequence joins TRBV5-1 and TRBJ1-1; maybe TRBD1 (6 bases). This CDR3 contains 15 residues. Germline V gene data show CDR1 as SGHRS and CDR2 as YFSETQ. The ends were cut back, 4 bases at V and 3 bases at J, with 16 bases in the middle. The DNA of the CDR3 is TGCGCCAGCAGCCCACTACAGGGTGGGGACACTGAAGCTTTCTTT. This encodes CASSPLQGGDTEAFF.

The rearrangement uses TRBV19 and TRBJ1-4, with 10 positions matching TRBD1. Germline V gene lookup returns CDR1 LNHDA and CDR2 SQIVND (reference sequence). The length of the CDR3 is 15 residues. The ends lost 5 bases at V and 8 bases at J; junction bases unmatched: 8. The DNA of the CDR3 is TGTGCCAGTAGTCAGACAGGGGGCGAAGGAGAAAAACTGTTTTTT. Translating it yields CASSQTGGEGEKLFF.

This clone has just a few counts. DNA for the CDR3: TGTGCCAGTAGTACCCATATGGAGGACTATGGCTACACCTTC. Amino acids: CASSTHMEDYGYTF. The V call is TRBV19, the J call TRBJ1-2; D unresolved. Germline CDR1 and CDR2: LNHDA and SQIVND (reference sequence). This CDR3 has 14 amino acids. V was cut by 4 bases and J by 3 bases, with 12 bases left in between.

V and J are TRBV11-2 and TRBJ1-1; TRBD1 aligns across 9 bases. The CDR3 sequence is 15 residues long. V trimming: 7 bases; J trimming: 4 bases; junction bases outside the gene matches: 10. The germline V gene encodes CDR1 SGHAT and CDR2 FQNNGV. Written as DNA, the CDR3 is TGTGCCAGCAATCAACGACAGGGGGTTACCACTGAAGCTTTCTTT. It is translated as CASNQRQGVTTEAFF. Combining the CDR3 with reference TRBV11-2 and TRBJ1-1 gives the whole variable domain EAGVAQSPRYKIIEKRQSVAFWCNPISGHATLYWYQQILGQGPKLLIQFQNNGVVDDSQLPKDRFSAERLKGVDSTLKIQPAKLEDSAVYLCASNQRQGVTTEAFFGQGTRLTVV.

The chain uses TRBV3-1 (or the pseudogene TRBV3-2) and TRBJ1-1, with 8 bases aligning to TRBD1. Germline CDR1 LGHDT, CDR2 YNNKEL (reference sequence). This CDR3 has 15 amino acids. Unmatched junction bases numbered 7, after V lost 2 bases and J lost 5 bases. For the CDR3, the DNA is TGTGCCAGCAGCCAACAGGGGGCGACGGGAACTGAAGCTTTCTTT. Protein product: CASSQQGATGTEAFF.

This clone was picked up one time. The chain recombines TRBV6-5 with TRBJ2-3, with 9 bases aligning to TRBD1. The trim removed 5 bases at V and 1 base at J, leaving 1 base unmatched. The CDR3 loop spans 14 amino acids. CDR1 and CDR2 (germline): MNHEY, SVGAGI. Here the CDR3 reads CASSRDRGTDTQYF. The CDR3 DNA reads as TGTGCCAGCAGTCGGGACAGGGGCACAGATACGCAGTATTTT.

This clone was counted only a few times. The chain couples TRBV12-5 to TRBJ2-7, with 9 nucleotides matching TRBD1. CDR1 and CDR2 (germline): LGHNT, FRNRAP. This CDR3 has 15 residues. After removal of 5 bases from V and 4 bases from J, the junction contained 9 bases not matched to a gene. The CDR3 loop reads CASGPGTGREYEQYF. The CDR3 DNA reads as TGTGCTAGTGGTCCCGGGACAGGGAGAGAATACGAGCAGTACTTC. Full variable domain (rest looked up from reference TRBV12-5 and TRBJ2-7): DARVTQTPRHKVTEMGQEVTMRCQPILGHNTVFWYRQTMMQGLELLAYFRNRAPLDDSGMPKDRFSAEMPDATLATLKIQPSEPRDSAVYFCASGPGTGREYEQYFGPGTRLTVT.

This clone has only a few counts. This chain uses TRBV28 with TRBJ1-1, with TRBD1 as a possible D gene (5 bases). This CDR3 comprises 16 residues. Germline loops: CDR1 MDHEN, CDR2 SYDVKM. Between the trimmed V and J ends, which lost 5 bases and 0 bases, there was a span of 16 bases. CDR3 amino acids: CASSHTAGRVNTEAFF. DNA for the CDR3: TGTGCCAGCAGTCATACAGCGGGGCGGGTGAACACTGAAGCTTTCTTT.

The genes are TRBV10-3 and TRBJ1-5; TRBD1 is a possible D gene (5 bases). CDR1 is ENHRY, CDR2 SYGVKD, per germline. The CDR3 spans 15 residues. Trimming took 5 bases from V and 3 from J, leaving 14 bases between them. The CDR3 region is CAISSSGTNNQPQHF. The DNA for the CDR3 is TGTGCCATCAGTTCATCCGGGACTAACAATCAGCCCCAGCATTTT.

The chain recombines TRBV5-1 with TRBJ1-2; tentative D call: TRBD1 (6 bases). The germline V gene has CDR1 SGHRS and CDR2 YFSETQ. V lost 6 bases and J 4 bases, leaving 16 bases between the germline ends. CDR3 size: 14 residues. The CDR3 loop reads CASKLTGDSYGYTF. CDR3 DNA sequence: TGCGCCAGCAAGTTGACAGGAGATTCCTATGGCTACACCTTC.

The chain recombines TRBV10-3 with TRBJ1-1, with no clear D. The V gene's germline CDR1 is ENHRY and CDR2 SYGVKD. The CDR3 is 13 amino acids. V was clipped by 4 bases and J by 3 bases, with 9 bases between them. CDR3: CAISGATYTEAFF. The CDR3 coding sequence is TGTGCCATCAGTGGGGCCACCTACACTGAAGCTTTCTTT.

V and J are TRBV6-5 and TRBJ1-2; the match to TRBD1 covers 9 bases. CDR1 MNHEY and CDR2 SVGAGI come from the germline V gene. V lost 5 bases, J lost 6 bases, and 4 bases stayed unmatched. CDR3 length: 13 residues. CDR3 region: CASSRQGVDGYTF. CDR3 sequence (DNA): TGTGCCAGCAGTCGACAGGGGGTTGATGGCTACACCTTC.

The V call is TRBV18, the J call TRBJ1-4; D is perhaps TRBD1 (6 bases). V lost 6 bases and J lost 5, with 22 bases in between. The CDR3 sequence is 17 residues long. Germline CDR1 reads KGHSH; CDR2 reads LQKENI. DNA of the CDR3: TGTGCCAGCTCTGTGAACCTAAAGGGACAACAAAATGAAAAACTGTTTTTT. This sequence encodes CASSVNLKGQQNEKLFF.

The V gene is TRBV29-1, the J gene TRBJ2-5; 11 nucleotides align to TRBD2. The V gene end was trimmed by 4 bases and the J gene end by 2 bases; junction bases not matched to a gene: 6. The CDR3 sequence is 15 residues long. Per the germline V gene, CDR1 is SQVTM and CDR2 is ANQGSEA. The DNA for the CDR3 is TGCAGCGTTGGCTTAGCGGGGGGGGCACAAGAGACCCAGTACTTC. This encodes CSVGLAGGAQETQYF. Variable domain in full (rest from reference TRBV29-1 and TRBJ2-5): SAVISQKPSRDICQRGTSLTIQCQVDSQVTMMFWYRQQPGQSLTLIATANQGSEATYESGFVIDKFPISRPNLTFSTLTVSNMSPEDSSIYLCSVGLAGGAQETQYFGPGTRLLVL.

Here the CDR3 DNA reads TGTGCCAGCAGCCCCAAGCTGGGGGCCAACGTCCTGACTTTC. Residues: CASSPKLGANVLTF. The chain uses TRBV7-2 and TRBJ2-6; no clear D. This CDR3 has 14 amino acids. Per germline, CDR1 SGHTA and CDR2 FQGNSA. The V end lost 5 bases, the J end lost 4 bases, and 9 bases lay between the germline ends. Full variable domain (missing parts from reference TRBV7-2 and TRBJ2-6): GAGVSQSPSNKVTEKGKDVELRCDPISGHTALYWYRQSLGQGLEFLIYFQGNSAPDKSGLPSDRFSAERTGGSVSTLTIQRTQQEDSAVYLCASSPKLGANVLTFGAGSRLTVL.

The chain recombines TRBV11-3 with TRBJ1-2; D may be TRBD1 (6 bases). The CDR3 is 13 residues long. CDR1 is SGHNT, CDR2 YENEEA, per germline. Trimming pared 3 bases from V and 7 bases from J, leaving 12 bases between. CDR3 DNA sequence: TGTGCCAGCAGCTTGCGGCAGGGGACTGGCTACACCTTC. This encodes CASSLRQGTGYTF.

The chain carries TRBV4-2 and TRBJ1-1; possible D gene TRBD1, 6 bases. Germline-derived CDR1 and CDR2 are LGHNA and YNFKEQ. V gave up 1 base and J gave up 1 base, with 13 bases separating them. The CDR3 contains 16 residues. This CDR3 reads CASSQATQGTNTEAFF. The CDR3 DNA is TGTGCCAGCAGCCAAGCGACACAGGGAACGAACACTGAAGCTTTCTTT.

The chain joins TRBV5-1 to TRBJ1-2; 11 positions match TRBD1. Germline values: CDR1 SGHRS, CDR2 YFSETQ. The CDR3 loop spans 17 amino acids. V shed 4 bases and J 1 base; nucleotides not matched to a gene: 9. The CDR3 sequence is CASSPRTGGSGNYGYTF. Here the CDR3 DNA reads TGCGCCAGCAGCCCCCGGACAGGGGGCTCGGGTAACTATGGCTACACCTTC.